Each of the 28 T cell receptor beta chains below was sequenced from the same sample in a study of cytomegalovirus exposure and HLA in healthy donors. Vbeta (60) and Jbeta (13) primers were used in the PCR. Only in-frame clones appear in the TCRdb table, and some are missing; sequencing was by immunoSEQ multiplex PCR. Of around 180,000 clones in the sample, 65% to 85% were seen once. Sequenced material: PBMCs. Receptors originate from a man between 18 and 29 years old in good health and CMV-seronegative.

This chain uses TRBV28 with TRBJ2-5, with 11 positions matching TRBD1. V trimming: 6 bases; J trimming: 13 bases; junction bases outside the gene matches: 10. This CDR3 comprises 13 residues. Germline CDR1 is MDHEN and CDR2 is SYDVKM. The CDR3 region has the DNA TGTGCCAGCAGGGGGACAGGGGGGAAGATAGGGTACTTC. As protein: CASRGTGGKIGYF. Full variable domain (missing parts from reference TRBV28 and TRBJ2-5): DVKVTQSSRYLVKRTGEKVFLECVQDMDHENMFWYRQDPGLGLRLIYFSYDVKMKEKGDIPEGYSVSREKKERFSLILESASTNQTSMYLCASRGTGGKIGYFGPGTRLLVL.

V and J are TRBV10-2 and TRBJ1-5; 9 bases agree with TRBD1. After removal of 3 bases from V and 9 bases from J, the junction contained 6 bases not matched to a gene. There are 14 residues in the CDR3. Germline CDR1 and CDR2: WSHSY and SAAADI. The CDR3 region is CASSDLRQGGPQHF. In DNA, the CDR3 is TGCGCCAGCAGTGACCTTCGACAGGGGGGGCCCCAGCATTTT.

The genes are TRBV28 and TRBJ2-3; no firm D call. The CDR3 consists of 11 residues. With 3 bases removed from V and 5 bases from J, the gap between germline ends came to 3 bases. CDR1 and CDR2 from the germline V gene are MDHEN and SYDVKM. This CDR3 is CASSFLDTQYF. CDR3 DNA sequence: TGTGCCAGCAGTTTTCTAGATACGCAGTATTTT.

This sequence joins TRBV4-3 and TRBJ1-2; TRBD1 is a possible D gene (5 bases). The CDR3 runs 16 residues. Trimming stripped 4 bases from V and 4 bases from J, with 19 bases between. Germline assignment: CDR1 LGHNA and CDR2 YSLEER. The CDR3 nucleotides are TGCGCCAGCAGCCGTATCGGAGGGACTGTTGTCTATGGCTACACCTTC. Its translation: CASSRIGGTVVYGYTF.

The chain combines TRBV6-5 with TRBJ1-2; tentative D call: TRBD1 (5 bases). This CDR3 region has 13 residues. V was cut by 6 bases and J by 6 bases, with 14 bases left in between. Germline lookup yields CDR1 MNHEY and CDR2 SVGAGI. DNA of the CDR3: TGTGCCAGCAGAGCGAATCTAGGGGATGGCTACACCTTC. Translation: CASRANLGDGYTF.

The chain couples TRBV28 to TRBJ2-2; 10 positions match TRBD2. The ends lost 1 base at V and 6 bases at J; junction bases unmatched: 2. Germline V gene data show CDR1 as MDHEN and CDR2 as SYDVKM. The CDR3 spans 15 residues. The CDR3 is CASSLSGTSAGELFF. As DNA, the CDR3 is TGTGCCAGCAGTTTATCGGGGACTAGCGCCGGGGAGCTGTTTTTT.

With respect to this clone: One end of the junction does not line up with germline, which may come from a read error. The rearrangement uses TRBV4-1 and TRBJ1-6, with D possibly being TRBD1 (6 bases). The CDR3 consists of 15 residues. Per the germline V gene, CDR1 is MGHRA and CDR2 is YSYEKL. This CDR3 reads CASSPPGHLNSALHF. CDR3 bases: TGCGCCAGCAGCCCTCCGGGACACTTGAATTCAGCCCTCCACTTT.

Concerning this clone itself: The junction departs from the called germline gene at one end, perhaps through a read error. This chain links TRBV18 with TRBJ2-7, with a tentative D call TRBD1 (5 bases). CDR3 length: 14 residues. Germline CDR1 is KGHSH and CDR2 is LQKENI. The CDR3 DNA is TGTGCCAGCTCACCCCCGGACCCAAAGGGGTATTTACTCTTC. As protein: CASSPPDPKGYLLF.

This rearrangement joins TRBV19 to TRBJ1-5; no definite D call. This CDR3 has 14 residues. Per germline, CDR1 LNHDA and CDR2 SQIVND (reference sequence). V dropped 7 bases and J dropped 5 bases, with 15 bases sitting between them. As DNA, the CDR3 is TGTGCCAGTACCCAGGATTCGGTGTATCAGCCCCAGCATTTT. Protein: CASTQDSVYQPQHF.

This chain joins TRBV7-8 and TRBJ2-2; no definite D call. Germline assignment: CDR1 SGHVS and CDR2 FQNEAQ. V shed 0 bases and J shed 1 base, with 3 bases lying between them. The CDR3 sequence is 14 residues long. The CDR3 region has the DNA TGTGCCAGCAGCTTAGCCAGGAACACCGGGGAGCTGTTTTTT. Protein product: CASSLARNTGELFF.

In DNA, the CDR3 is TGTGCCAGCAGCTCACTAGCGCCGGATTTGGGCGAGCAGTACTTC. Encoded protein: CASSSLAPDLGEQYF. This chain joins TRBV6-6 and TRBJ2-7, with 7 bases lining up with TRBD2. The germline gives CDR1 MNHNY, CDR2 SVGAGI (reference sequence). This CDR3 region has 15 residues. Trimming cost V 6 bases and J 6 bases; bases outside gene matches: 14.

CDR3 nucleotide sequence: TGTGCCAGCAGCTTCTCAGGGGATAATTCACCCCTCCACTTT. Its protein product is CASSFSGDNSPLHF. V is TRBV9 and J is TRBJ1-6, with a weak D call TRBD1 (6 bases). Trimming pared 4 bases from V and 5 bases from J, leaving 10 bases between. This CDR3 has 14 amino acids. CDR1 and CDR2 (germline): SGDLS, YYNGEE.

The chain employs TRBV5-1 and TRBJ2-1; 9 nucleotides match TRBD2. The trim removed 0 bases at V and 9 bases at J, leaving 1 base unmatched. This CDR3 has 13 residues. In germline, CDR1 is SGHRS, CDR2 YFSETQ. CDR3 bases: TGCGCCAGCAGCTTGGAGACTAGCGGTGAGCAGTTCTTC. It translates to CASSLETSGEQFF.

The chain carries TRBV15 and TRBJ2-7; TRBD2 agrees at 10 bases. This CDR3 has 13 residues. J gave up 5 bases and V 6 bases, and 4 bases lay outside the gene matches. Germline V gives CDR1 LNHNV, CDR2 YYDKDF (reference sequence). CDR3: CATRSGREDEQYF. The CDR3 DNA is TGTGCCACCAGAAGCGGGAGGGAGGACGAGCAGTACTTC.

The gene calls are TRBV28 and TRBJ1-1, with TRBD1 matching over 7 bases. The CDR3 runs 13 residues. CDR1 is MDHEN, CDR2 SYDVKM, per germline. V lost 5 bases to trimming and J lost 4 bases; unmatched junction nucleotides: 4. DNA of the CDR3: TGTGCCAGCAGTCAAACAGGGGCCACTGAAGCTTTCTTT. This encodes CASSQTGATEAFF.

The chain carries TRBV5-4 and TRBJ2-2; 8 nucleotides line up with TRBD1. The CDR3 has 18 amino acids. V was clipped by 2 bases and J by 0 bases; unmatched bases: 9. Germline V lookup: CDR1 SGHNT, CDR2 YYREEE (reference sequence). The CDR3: CASSLGQGPFANTGELFF. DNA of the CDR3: TGTGCCAGCAGCTTAGGACAGGGACCGTTCGCGAACACCGGGGAGCTGTTTTTT.

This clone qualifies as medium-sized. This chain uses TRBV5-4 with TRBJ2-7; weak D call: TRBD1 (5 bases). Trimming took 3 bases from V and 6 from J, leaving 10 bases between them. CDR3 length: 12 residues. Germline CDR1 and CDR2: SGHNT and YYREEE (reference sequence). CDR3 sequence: CASSSLGAEQYF. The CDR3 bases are TGTGCCAGCAGCTCCCTTGGGGCCGAGCAGTACTTC.

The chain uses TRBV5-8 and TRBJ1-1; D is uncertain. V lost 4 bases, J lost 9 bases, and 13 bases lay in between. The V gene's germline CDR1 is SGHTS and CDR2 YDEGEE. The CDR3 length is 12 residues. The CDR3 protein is CASSRGEMQAFF. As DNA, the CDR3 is TGTGCCAGCAGCCGTGGGGAGATGCAAGCTTTCTTT.

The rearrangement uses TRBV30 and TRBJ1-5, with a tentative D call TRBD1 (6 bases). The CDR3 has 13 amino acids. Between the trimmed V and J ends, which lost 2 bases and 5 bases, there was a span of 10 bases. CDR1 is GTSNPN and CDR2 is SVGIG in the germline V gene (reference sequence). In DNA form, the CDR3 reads TGTGCCTGGAGTAGTTACAGGGATCAGCCCCAGCATTTT. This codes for CAWSSYRDQPQHF. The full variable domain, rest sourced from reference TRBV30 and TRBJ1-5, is SQTIHQWPATLVQPVGSPLSLECTVEGTSNPNLYWYRQAAGRGLQLLFYSVGIGQISSEVPQNLSASRPQDRQFILSSKKLLLSDSGFYLCAWSSYRDQPQHFGDGTRLSIL.

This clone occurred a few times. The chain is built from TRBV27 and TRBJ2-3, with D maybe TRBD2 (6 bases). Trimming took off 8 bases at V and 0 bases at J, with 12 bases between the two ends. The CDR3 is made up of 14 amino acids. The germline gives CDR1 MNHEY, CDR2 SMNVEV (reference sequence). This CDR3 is CASGWSGSTDTQYF. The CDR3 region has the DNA TGTGCCAGCGGTTGGAGCGGGAGCACAGATACGCAGTATTTT.

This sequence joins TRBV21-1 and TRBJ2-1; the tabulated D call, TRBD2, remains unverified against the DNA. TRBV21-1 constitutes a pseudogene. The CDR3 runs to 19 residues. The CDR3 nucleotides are TGTGCCAGCAGCAAGAAGAGGTCCGAGAAACCATCTAGATACAATGAGCAGTTCTTC. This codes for CASSKKRSEKPSRYNEQFF.

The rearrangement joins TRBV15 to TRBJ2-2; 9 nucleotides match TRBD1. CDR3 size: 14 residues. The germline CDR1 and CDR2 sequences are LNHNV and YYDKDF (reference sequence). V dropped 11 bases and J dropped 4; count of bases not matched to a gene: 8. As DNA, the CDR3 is TGTGCCTCCGGGACAGGGCGTCGCACCGGGGAGCTGTTTTTT. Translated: CASGTGRRTGELFF. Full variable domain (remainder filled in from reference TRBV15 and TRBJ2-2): DAMVIQNPRYQVTQFGKPVTLSCSQTLNHNVMYWYQQKSSQAPKLLFHYYDKDFNNEADTPDNFQSRRPNTSFCFLDIRSPGLGDTAMYLCASGTGRRTGELFFGEGSRLTVL.

The CDR3 DNA reads TGTGCCAGCAGGGGAGGTGCTAGCACAGCGAACACCGGGGAGCTGTTTTTT. Translated: CASRGGASTANTGELFF. The chain employs TRBV9 and TRBJ2-2; D possibly corresponds to TRBD2 (6 bases). This CDR3 comprises 17 residues. Germline CDR1 reads SGDLS; CDR2 reads YYNGEE. The ends were cut back, 5 bases at V and 0 bases at J, with 17 bases in the middle.

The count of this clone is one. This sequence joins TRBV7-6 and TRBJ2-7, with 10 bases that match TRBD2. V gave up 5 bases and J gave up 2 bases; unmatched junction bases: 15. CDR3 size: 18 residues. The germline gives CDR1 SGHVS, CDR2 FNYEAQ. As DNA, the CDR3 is TGTGCCAGCAGCGCCGGACTAGCGGACCTCCGGAGTGCCTACGAGCAGTACTTC. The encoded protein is CASSAGLADLRSAYEQYF.

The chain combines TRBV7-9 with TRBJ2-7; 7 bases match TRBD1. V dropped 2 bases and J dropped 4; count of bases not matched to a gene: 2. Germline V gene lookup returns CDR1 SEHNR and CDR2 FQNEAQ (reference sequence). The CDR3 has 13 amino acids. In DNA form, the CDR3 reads TGTGCCAGCAGCTTAAAGGGACAGTACGAGCAGTACTTC. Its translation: CASSLKGQYEQYF.

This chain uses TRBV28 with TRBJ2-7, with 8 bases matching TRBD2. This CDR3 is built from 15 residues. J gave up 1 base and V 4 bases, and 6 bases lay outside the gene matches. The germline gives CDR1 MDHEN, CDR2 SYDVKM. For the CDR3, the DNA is TGTGCCAGCAGTTCCCCGGGGGGGCAGTCCTACGAGCAGTACTTC. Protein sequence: CASSSPGGQSYEQYF.

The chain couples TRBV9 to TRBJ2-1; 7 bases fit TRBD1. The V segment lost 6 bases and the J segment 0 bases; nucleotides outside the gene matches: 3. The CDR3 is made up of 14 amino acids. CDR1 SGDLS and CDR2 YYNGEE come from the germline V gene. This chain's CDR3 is CASTRDSSYNEQFF. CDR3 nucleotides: TGTGCCAGCACTCGGGACAGCTCCTACAATGAGCAGTTCTTC.

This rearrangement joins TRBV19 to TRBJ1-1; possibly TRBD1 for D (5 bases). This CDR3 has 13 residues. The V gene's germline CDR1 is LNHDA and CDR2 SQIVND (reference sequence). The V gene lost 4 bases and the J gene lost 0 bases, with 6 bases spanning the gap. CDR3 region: CASSKTVNTEAFF. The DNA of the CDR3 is TGTGCCAGTAGTAAGACAGTGAACACTGAAGCTTTCTTT.